A single sample is the source of the 27 T cell receptor beta chains below, sequenced in a study of human T cells and chemical hapten exposure. As for time point: patch test 1, 2 weeks after DPC sensitization. Treatment specified: therapeutic diphenylcyclopropenone sensitization with weekly scalp DPC. TCRdb reprocessed the RACE reads with MiXCR, giving one entry per CDR3 protein. The sample shows about 74,000 distinct CDR3 sequences, approximately 29% of them seen only once. Sequences were derived from whole blood, sampled in connection with sensitization to the hapten diphenylcyclopropenone (DPC). The receptors shown here come from a man aged 35 to 55 with alopecia areata. Some clones in this sample may be carry-over from other donors' samples.

This clonotype was observed once. The chain employs TRBV28 and TRBJ2-5; D unclear. The V gene's germline CDR1 is MDHEN and CDR2 SYDVKM. This CDR3 is built from 15 residues. Trimming took off 6 bases at V and 4 bases at J, with 18 bases between the two ends. Here the CDR3 DNA reads TGTGCCAGCAGGAGCCCAGGCCTGCTTCGAGAGACCCAGTACTTC. It codes for CASRSPGLLRETQYF.

This clonotype was seen only a few times. In nucleotides, the CDR3 is TGTGCCAGCAGCCCCGAAGCGGGAGTTTTCAATGAGCAGTTCTTC. This gives the protein CASSPEAGVFNEQFF. The J gene is TRBJ2-1, the V gene TRBV28; 8 nucleotides agree with TRBD2. This CDR3 has 15 amino acids. V lost 6 bases to trimming and J lost 6 bases; unmatched junction nucleotides: 10. Germline loops: CDR1 MDHEN, CDR2 SYDVKM.

The chain combines TRBV28 with TRBJ2-7; 7 nucleotides match TRBD1. The junction had 6 bases not matched to a gene; V was cut back by 4 bases and J by 3 bases. This CDR3 spans 14 amino acids. The germline gives CDR1 MDHEN, CDR2 SYDVKM. The CDR3 nucleotides read TGTGCCAGCAGTTCCCCGGGACAGAACTACGAGCAGTACTTC. Residues: CASSSPGQNYEQYF.

For the CDR3, the DNA is TGTGCCAGCAGTTACTCCGGGACAGGGGATAGCGTTCCCACAGATACGCAGTATTTT. Translated: CASSYSGTGDSVPTDTQYF. This chain joins TRBV6-6 and TRBJ2-3; 10 bases agree with TRBD1. Trimming cost V 0 bases and J 2 bases; bases outside gene matches: 11. This CDR3 is built from 19 residues. Germline CDR1 and CDR2: MNHNY and SVGAGI (reference sequence).

The sample holds a few counts of this clonotype. This rearrangement joins TRBV7-9 to TRBJ2-3; D is unclear. V was trimmed by 4 bases and J by 6 bases, leaving 14 bases between them. There are 14 residues in the CDR3. The germline gives CDR1 SEHNR, CDR2 FQNEAQ (reference sequence). This CDR3 reads CASSSSAPADTQYF. The CDR3 DNA sequence: TGTGCCAGCAGCTCCTCCGCCCCGGCGGATACGCAGTATTTT.

The CDR3 DNA follows: TGCAGTGCTAGAGATCAGGGACGCCTGAACACTGAAGCTTTCTTT. This gives the protein CSARDQGRLNTEAFF. The chain combines TRBV20-1 with TRBJ1-1, with D possibly matching TRBD1 (5 bases). Germline V gene sequence: CDR1 DFQATT, CDR2 SNEGSKA (reference sequence). The CDR3 loop spans 15 amino acids. V dropped 0 bases and J dropped 0 bases, with 11 bases sitting between them.

The rearrangement links TRBV7-9 to TRBJ2-5; perhaps TRBD2 as D (7 bases). Germline V gene lookup returns CDR1 SEHNR and CDR2 FQNEAQ (reference sequence). The ends were cut back, 5 bases at V and 5 bases at J, with 21 bases in the middle. This CDR3 has 16 amino acids. The CDR3 DNA sequence: TGTGCCAGCAGCCCCGAGGGGGGGGGCCGGAGGGAGACCCAGTACTTC. Encoded protein: CASSPEGGGRRETQYF.

The gene calls are TRBV28 and TRBJ2-7; D may be TRBD2 (6 bases). Germline V gene data show CDR1 as MDHEN and CDR2 as SYDVKM. The CDR3 contains 15 residues. The V end lost 2 bases, the J end lost 7 bases, and 18 bases lay between the germline ends. This CDR3 is CASSLVGGGVNEQYF. DNA of the CDR3: TGTGCCAGCAGTTTAGTAGGTGGAGGGGTTAATGAGCAGTACTTC.

This clonotype was counted only a few times. The V and J genes are TRBV11-2 and TRBJ1-4; maybe TRBD1 (6 bases). The CDR3 runs to 15 residues. With 5 bases removed from V and 7 bases from J, the gap between germline ends came to 17 bases. Germline V gene lookup returns CDR1 SGHAT and CDR2 FQNNGV. The DNA of the CDR3 is TGTGCCAGCAGCGGACAACAGGGATGGAGTGAAAAACTGTTTTTT. It is translated as CASSGQQGWSEKLFF.

The table lists this clonotype with a few counts. The rearrangement links TRBV20-1 to TRBJ2-2; D call uncertain. Germline V gene sequence: CDR1 DFQATT, CDR2 SNEGSKA (reference sequence). V lost 5 bases to trimming and J lost 1 base, with 11 bases between them. CDR3 length: 14 amino acids. The CDR3, as DNA: TGCAGTGCTTCCCGCCAGAGGAACACCGGGGAGCTGTTTTTT. Amino acid sequence: CSASRQRNTGELFF.

This clonotype was detected a few times. The chain employs TRBV7-3 and TRBJ2-1; 12 nucleotides align to TRBD2. Germline lookup yields CDR1 SGHTA and CDR2 FQGTGA. V dropped 5 bases and J dropped 7; count of bases not matched to a gene: 9. The CDR3 has 16 amino acids. CDR3 loop: CASSPRLAGVWNEQFF. The CDR3 coding sequence is TGTGCCAGCAGCCCAAGACTAGCGGGGGTTTGGAATGAGCAGTTCTTC. Filled out from reference TRBV7-3 and TRBJ2-1, the complete variable domain reads GAGVSQTPSNKVTEKGKYVELRCDPISGHTALYWYRQSLGQGPEFLIYFQGTGAADDSGLPNDRFFAVRPEGSVSTLKIQRTERGDSAVYLCASSPRLAGVWNEQFFGPGTRLTVL.

This clonotype turned up a few times. The chain uses TRBV25-1 and TRBJ2-1, with D possibly called TRBD1 or TRBD2 (6 bases each). CDR1 is MGHDK and CDR2 is SYGVNS in the germline V gene. CDR3 length equals 14 residues. V gave up 6 bases and J gave up 2 bases, with 11 bases separating them. The CDR3 bases are TGTGCCAGCAGAGAGGAGGGGGCCTACAATGAGCAGTTCTTC. It codes for CASREEGAYNEQFF.

This rearrangement joins TRBV28 to TRBJ1-5; D uncertain. Trimming cost V 7 bases and J 6 bases, with 10 bases left between them. Germline CDR1 and CDR2: MDHEN and SYDVKM. The CDR3 is 12 residues long. The CDR3 DNA follows: TGTGCCAGCACTCTTAGTTTTCAGCCCCAGCATTTT. Protein: CASTLSFQPQHF.

In this sample, this clonotype turned up a few times. The chain couples TRBV20-1 to TRBJ1-1, with a possible D match to TRBD1 (6 bases). V lost 3 bases to trimming and J lost 3 bases, with 17 bases between them. Germline-derived CDR1 and CDR2 are DFQATT and SNEGSKA (reference sequence). The CDR3 runs 15 residues. The CDR3 here is CSASRPGARDTEAFF. The CDR3 nucleotides are TGCAGTGCTAGTCGCCCAGGGGCCCGTGACACTGAAGCTTTCTTT.

The chain is built from TRBV20-1 and TRBJ1-5; maybe TRBD1 (5 bases). V was clipped by 3 bases and J by 0 bases, with 12 bases between them. Germline CDR1 reads DFQATT; CDR2 reads SNEGSKA (reference sequence). The CDR3 has 15 amino acids. The CDR3 region has the DNA TGCAGTGCTAGGGGGGTAAACCCTAGCAATCAGCCCCAGCATTTT. Translation gives CSARGVNPSNQPQHF.

The J gene is TRBJ2-7, the V gene TRBV28; D is unclear. Germline-derived CDR1 and CDR2 are MDHEN and SYDVKM. The length of the CDR3 is 13 residues. Trimming took off 3 bases at V and 5 bases at J, with 11 bases between the two ends. This chain's CDR3 is CASSFVGFDEQYF. CDR3 sequence (DNA): TGTGCCAGCAGTTTCGTAGGGTTCGACGAGCAGTACTTC. Supplemented by reference TRBV28 and TRBJ2-7, the full variable domain reads DVKVTQSSRYLVKRTGEKVFLECVQDMDHENMFWYRQDPGLGLRLIYFSYDVKMKEKGDIPEGYSVSREKKERFSLILESASTNQTSMYLCASSFVGFDEQYFGPGTRLTVT.

This clonotype showed up just a few times. J is TRBJ2-3 and V is TRBV11-1; 10 bases align to TRBD2. Germline V gene lookup returns CDR1 SGHAT and CDR2 FQDESV (reference sequence). CDR3 length equals 16 residues. V shed 5 bases, J shed 0 bases, and the junction held 5 bases outside the gene matches. The CDR3 protein is CASSATSGYSTDTQYF. The CDR3 coding sequence is TGTGCCAGCAGCGCGACTAGCGGGTATAGCACAGATACGCAGTATTTT.

The V gene is TRBV20-1, the J gene TRBJ1-1; D is unresolved. This CDR3 contains 14 residues. Germline V CDR1 and CDR2: DFQATT, SNEGSKA (reference sequence). Trimming removed 3 bases from V and 0 bases from J, with 11 bases in between. This CDR3 is CSASPENMNTEAFF. Here the CDR3 DNA reads TGCAGTGCTAGCCCGGAAAACATGAACACTGAAGCTTTCTTT.

This clonotype was seen only a few times. The V and J genes are TRBV7-2 and TRBJ2-5; D tentatively fits TRBD1 or TRBD2 (5 bases each). Deletions cut 6 bases from V and 3 bases from J, with 11 bases between. Germline assignment: CDR1 SGHTA and CDR2 FQGNSA. The CDR3 sequence is 13 residues long. In DNA, the CDR3 is TGTGCCAGCAGACCACGAGGGGAAGAGACCCAGTACTTC. Protein sequence: CASRPRGEETQYF.

This clonotype was picked up a small number of times. This sequence joins TRBV14 and TRBJ2-2, with unresolved D. This CDR3 is 16 amino acids long. Germline lookup yields CDR1 SGHDN and CDR2 FVKESK. The V gene lost 4 bases and the J gene lost 0 bases, with 12 bases spanning the gap. This chain's CDR3 is CASSPKRFANTGELFF. The CDR3 DNA reads TGTGCCAGCAGCCCCAAGCGTTTCGCGAACACCGGGGAGCTGTTTTTT.

This clonotype was seen a handful of times. The chain uses TRBV12-3 or TRBV12-4 and TRBJ2-1; the D gene is possibly TRBD1 (5 bases). With 2 bases removed from V and 7 bases from J, the gap between germline ends came to 9 bases. This CDR3 has 13 residues. CDR3: CASSLRQSNEQFF. The CDR3, as DNA: TGTGCCAGCAGTTTACGACAGAGTAATGAGCAGTTCTTC.

The chain links TRBV7-2 to TRBJ2-1, with a tentative D call TRBD1 (5 bases). Between the trimmed V and J ends, which lost 0 bases and 6 bases, there was a span of 15 bases. Germline V gene lookup returns CDR1 SGHTA and CDR2 FQGNSA. The CDR3 sequence is 16 residues long. In DNA, the CDR3 is TGTGCCAGCAGCTTAGCGAGCCAGGGTTCGATCAATGAGCAGTTCTTC. Translating gives CASSLASQGSINEQFF.

The chain has TRBV29-1 and TRBJ2-7; maybe TRBD1 (7 bases). V was trimmed by 8 bases and J by 1 base, leaving 15 bases between them. This CDR3 comprises 13 residues. The germline V gene encodes CDR1 SQVTM and CDR2 ANQGSEA. CDR3 in DNA: TGCAGCTTTCGGGGGACAGCTTCCTACGAGCAGTACTTC. It is translated as CSFRGTASYEQYF.

The chain employs TRBV19 and TRBJ2-1; the D gene is possibly TRBD1 (6 bases). V lost 6 bases to trimming and J lost 2 bases, with 14 bases between them. This CDR3 contains 15 residues. Germline CDR1 and CDR2: LNHDA and SQIVND (reference sequence). CDR3 bases: TGTGCCAGTAGAATCGACAGGTCCACCTACAATGAGCAGTTCTTC. Protein: CASRIDRSTYNEQFF.

The rearrangement uses TRBV6-1 and TRBJ1-1; D is ambiguous. This CDR3 has 14 residues. Germline CDR1 is MNHNS and CDR2 is SASEGT. The V end was cut by 0 bases, the J end by 0 bases, with 5 bases between. CDR3 coding DNA: TGTGCCAGCAGTGAAGCTCAGATGAACACTGAAGCTTTCTTT. Protein product: CASSEAQMNTEAFF.

Concerning this clonotype: A junction end diverges from the germline sequence, so it may reflect a read error. This chain links TRBV9 with TRBJ2-3; a weak D match, TRBD2 (6 bases). The germline CDR1 and CDR2 sequences are SGDLS and YYNGEE. The CDR3 loop spans 16 amino acids. CDR3 loop: CASSVNEGTSTDKQYF. CDR3 sequence (DNA): TGTGCCAGCAGCGTAAATGAGGGCACTAGCACAGATAAGCAGTATTTT.

The chain is built from TRBV5-1 and TRBJ2-5, with D tentatively TRBD1 or TRBD2 (5 bases each). This CDR3 has 13 residues. The germline gives CDR1 SGHRS, CDR2 YFSETQ. The V end lost 4 bases, the J end lost 5 bases, and 12 bases lay between the germline ends. The DNA of the CDR3 is TGCGCCAGCAGCGCAGGGAGAGGCGAGACCCAGTACTTC. Amino acid sequence: CASSAGRGETQYF.